What follows are 15 T cell receptor beta chains derived from one specimen sequenced in a study of T cell repertoires in cytomegalovirus infection. No cognate antigen is known for these TCRs. TCRdb called the reads again in MiXCR, with one record for every CDR3 protein. Found here are about 740,000 distinct CDR3 sequences, about 30% of them singletons; the top ten hold approximately 18%. This sample comprised cultured PBMCs, obtained from culture after CMV antigen stimulation. The receptors here all came from a human donor in good health (CMV status not recorded). Some clones in this sample may be carry-over from other donors' samples.

Here the CDR3 DNA reads TGTGCCAGCAGCTTAGAAGGGGGTTTGAGCAATCAGCCCCAGCATTTT. This codes for CASSLEGGLSNQPQHF. This chain connects TRBV7-8 to TRBJ1-5; D may be TRBD1 (6 bases). Germline loops: CDR1 SGHVS, CDR2 FQNEAQ. This CDR3 has 16 amino acids. With 1 base removed from V and 1 base from J, the gap between germline ends came to 11 bases.

Only one count was recorded for this clonotype. The J gene is TRBJ2-1, the V gene TRBV12-3 or TRBV12-4; 7 bases are shared with TRBD1. This CDR3 comprises 12 residues. V shed 6 bases and J 8 bases; nucleotides not matched to a gene: 4. In nucleotides, the CDR3 is TGTGCCAGCAGGAGACAGGGCGATGAGCAGTTCTTC. It is translated as CASRRQGDEQFF.

V and J are TRBV7-8 and TRBJ2-2; perhaps D is TRBD1 or TRBD2 (5 bases each). CDR3 length equals 16 residues. V shed 2 bases and J shed 3 bases, with 13 bases lying between them. Germline V gene sequence: CDR1 SGHVS, CDR2 FQNEAQ. CDR3: CASSLRAGRDTGELFF. CDR3 DNA: TGTGCCAGCAGCTTACGGGCAGGGCGGGACACCGGGGAGCTGTTTTTT.

V is TRBV5-4 and J is TRBJ2-3; 8 nucleotides match TRBD2. Germline CDR1 is SGHNT and CDR2 is YYREEE (reference sequence). There are 15 residues in the CDR3. Trimming removed 2 bases from V and 1 base from J; junction bases left unmatched: 3. CDR3 amino acids: CASSLGTRGTDTQYF. The DNA of the CDR3 is TGTGCCAGCAGCTTAGGGACTAGGGGCACAGATACGCAGTATTTT. Supplemented by reference TRBV5-4 and TRBJ2-3, the full variable domain reads ETGVTQSPTHLIKTRGQQVTLRCSSQSGHNTVSWYQQALGQGPQFIFQYYREEENGRGNFPPRFSGLQFPNYSSELNVNALELDDSALYLCASSLGTRGTDTQYFGPGTRLTVL.

A few counts support this clonotype. This chain links TRBV6-2 or TRBV6-3 with TRBJ1-2; D is unresolved. This CDR3 contains 13 residues. V shed 6 bases and J shed 8 bases, with 16 bases lying between them. Germline V lookup: CDR1 MNHEY, CDR2 SVGEGT. CDR3 amino acids: CASSYGAPGGYTF. Here the CDR3 DNA reads TGTGCCAGCAGCTACGGAGCCCCGGGGGGCTACACCTTC.

The chain is built from TRBV12-3 or TRBV12-4 and TRBJ1-3; tentative D call: TRBD1 (5 bases). This CDR3 contains 14 residues. The V gene lost 6 bases and the J gene lost 2 bases, with 11 bases spanning the gap. The CDR3 loop reads CASSWWGAGNTIYF. The CDR3 coding sequence is TGTGCCAGCAGCTGGTGGGGGGCTGGAAACACCATATATTTT.

This clonotype was detected a few times. The rearrangement links TRBV12-3 or TRBV12-4 to TRBJ1-2; no definite D call. The CDR3 contains 13 residues. V dropped 9 bases and J dropped 2 bases, with 13 bases sitting between them. Written as DNA, the CDR3 is TGTGCCAGTAGAGGAGGCGAAAACTATGGCTACACCTTC. Translated: CASRGGENYGYTF.

The chain is built from TRBV6-2 or TRBV6-3 and TRBJ2-1; the D is unclear. This CDR3 contains 13 residues. Trimming left V 5 bases short and J 9 bases short, with 14 bases between. The germline gives CDR1 MNHEY, CDR2 SVGEGT. Here the CDR3 reads CASSTSDFGEQFF. The CDR3, as DNA: TGTGCCAGCAGTACATCAGACTTCGGTGAGCAGTTCTTC.

The rearrangement joins TRBV10-1 to TRBJ1-1; D possibly corresponds to TRBD1 (5 bases). Trimming shortened V by 6 bases and J by 7 bases, and 24 bases separated the two germline ends. There are 16 residues in the CDR3. CDR1 and CDR2 from the germline V gene are WNHNN and SYGVQD (reference sequence). CDR3 loop: CASRPSGSRATVEAFF. The CDR3 DNA reads as TGCGCCAGCAGGCCCTCAGGTAGCAGGGCCACGGTTGAAGCTTTCTTT.

V gene TRBV11-2 combines with J gene TRBJ1-6, with 8 bases that match TRBD1. The germline V gene has CDR1 SGHAT and CDR2 FQNNGV. The V gene end was trimmed by 5 bases and the J gene end by 15 bases; junction bases not matched to a gene: 9. This CDR3 region has 13 residues. The CDR3 loop reads CASSPGGLIDLHF. The CDR3 DNA is TGTGCCAGCAGCCCAGGGGGCCTGATAGACCTCCACTTT. The variable domain in full, with the rest retrieved from reference TRBV11-2 and TRBJ1-6, is EAGVAQSPRYKIIEKRQSVAFWCNPISGHATLYWYQQILGQGPKLLIQFQNNGVVDDSQLPKDRFSAERLKGVDSTLKIQPAKLEDSAVYLCASSPGGLIDLHFGNGTRLTVT.

CDR3 nucleotide sequence: TGTGCCAGCAGTTTATCCCCCAACGCCGAGCAGTACTTC. Protein sequence: CASSLSPNAEQYF. The rearrangement links TRBV27 to TRBJ2-7; D gene ambiguous. This CDR3 spans 13 amino acids. V lost 0 bases to trimming and J lost 6 bases, with 9 bases between them. The V gene's germline CDR1 is MNHEY and CDR2 SMNVEV (reference sequence).

V usage is TRBV6-6 and J usage is TRBJ1-2; D remains ambiguous. V was pared by 4 bases and J by 4 bases, with 10 bases between. In germline, CDR1 is MNHNY, CDR2 SVGAGI (reference sequence). This CDR3 is built from 13 residues. CDR3: CASSFAVPYGYTF. CDR3 DNA: TGTGCCAGCAGTTTCGCAGTGCCCTATGGCTACACCTTC.

Only a few counts were recorded for this clonotype. The genes are TRBV10-3 and TRBJ1-1; D remains ambiguous. The ends were cut back, 5 bases at V and 3 bases at J, with 16 bases in the middle. The CDR3 has 15 amino acids. The germline CDR1 and CDR2 sequences are ENHRY and SYGVKD. CDR3: CAISNTPLRDTEAFF. The CDR3 DNA follows: TGTGCCATCAGTAATACACCCCTTAGGGACACTGAAGCTTTCTTT.

The chain carries TRBV7-9 and TRBJ2-7; TRBD1 agrees at 9 bases. Per the germline V gene, CDR1 is SEHNR and CDR2 is FQNEAQ (reference sequence). The CDR3 consists of 14 residues. J was trimmed by 3 bases and V by 5 bases; bases with no gene match: 5. The CDR3: CASSRTGEHYEQYF. In DNA, the CDR3 is TGTGCCAGCAGCCGGACAGGGGAACACTACGAGCAGTACTTC.

The genes are TRBV12-3 or TRBV12-4 and TRBJ1-2, with 10 bases lining up with TRBD1. V was pared by 4 bases and J by 4 bases, with 6 bases of the junction left unmatched. The CDR3 consists of 15 residues. The DNA for the CDR3 is TGTGCCAGCAGTTCGGGGACAGGGGTGGCCTATGGCTACACCTTC. It encodes CASSSGTGVAYGYTF.